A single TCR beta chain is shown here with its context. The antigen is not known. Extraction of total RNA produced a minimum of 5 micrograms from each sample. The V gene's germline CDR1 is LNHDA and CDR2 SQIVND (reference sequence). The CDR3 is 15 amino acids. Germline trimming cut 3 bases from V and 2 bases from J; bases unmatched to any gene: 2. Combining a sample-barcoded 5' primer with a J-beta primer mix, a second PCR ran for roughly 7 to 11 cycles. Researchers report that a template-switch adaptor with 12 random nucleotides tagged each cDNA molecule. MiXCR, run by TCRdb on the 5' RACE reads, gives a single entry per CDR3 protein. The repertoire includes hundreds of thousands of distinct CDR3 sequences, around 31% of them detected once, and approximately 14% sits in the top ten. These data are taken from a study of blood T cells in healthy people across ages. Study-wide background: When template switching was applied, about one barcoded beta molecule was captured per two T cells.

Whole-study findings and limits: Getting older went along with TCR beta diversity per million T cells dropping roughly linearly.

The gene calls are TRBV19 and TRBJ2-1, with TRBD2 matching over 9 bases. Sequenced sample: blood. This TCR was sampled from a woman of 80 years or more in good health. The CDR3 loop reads CASSMTSGTYNEQFF. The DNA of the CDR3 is TGTGCCAGTAGTATGACTAGCGGAACCTACAATGAGCAGTTCTTC.